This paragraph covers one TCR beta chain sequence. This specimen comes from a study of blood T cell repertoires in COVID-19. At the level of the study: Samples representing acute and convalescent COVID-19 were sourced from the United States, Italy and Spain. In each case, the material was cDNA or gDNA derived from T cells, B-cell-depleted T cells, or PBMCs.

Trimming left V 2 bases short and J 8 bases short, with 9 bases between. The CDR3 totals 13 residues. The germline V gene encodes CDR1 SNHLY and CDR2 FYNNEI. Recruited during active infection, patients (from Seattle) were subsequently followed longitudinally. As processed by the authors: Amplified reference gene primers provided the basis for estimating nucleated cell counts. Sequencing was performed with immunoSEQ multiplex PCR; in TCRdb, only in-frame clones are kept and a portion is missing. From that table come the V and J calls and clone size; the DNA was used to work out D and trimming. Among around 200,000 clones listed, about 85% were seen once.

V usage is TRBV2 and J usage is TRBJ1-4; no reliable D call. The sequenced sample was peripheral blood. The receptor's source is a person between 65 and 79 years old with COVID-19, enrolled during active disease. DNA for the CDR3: TGTGCCAGCAGTGAATACGAGTGGGAAAAACTGTTTTTT. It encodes CASSEYEWEKLFF.